The rows below give T cell receptor beta chains drawn from one sample of a study of immune heterogeneity within non-small cell lung tumors. Via MiXCR, TCRdb re-called the multiplex PCR reads, giving one row per CDR3 protein. The sample holds 2,500 to 3,000 distinct CDR3 sequences, just over 45% seen once. Sequencing input: lung tumor tissue. These receptors all stem from a woman aged 55 to 70 with non-small cell lung cancer. Each CDR3 is given with its conserved first and last residue. The D gene is left open where the match is weak. Rows give clone size only sometimes, using once, few, many, or a class for an expanded clone.

clone size: .; V gene: TRBV28; D gene: .; J gene: TRBJ2-1; CDR3 protein: CASNRQAARSYNEQFF; CDR3 DNA: TGTGCCAGCAACAGACAGGCGGCGCGCTCCTACAATGAGCAGTTCTTC
clone size: .; V gene: TRBV6-2/TRBV6-3; D gene: .; J gene: TRBJ1-2; CDR3 protein: CASSVGPGAYYGYTF; CDR3 DNA: TGTGCCAGCTCAGTCGGTCCGGGGGCCTACTATGGCTACACCTTC
clone size: .; V gene: TRBV20-1; D gene: TRBD2; J gene: TRBJ2-7; CDR3 protein: CSARDHFGTSGSYEQYF; CDR3 DNA: TGCAGTGCTAGAGATCATTTTGGGACTAGCGGATCCTACGAGCAGTACTTC
clone size: .; V gene: TRBV14; D gene: .; J gene: TRBJ1-5; CDR3 protein: CASSQPGTGQPQHF; CDR3 DNA: TGTGCCAGCAGCCAACCGGGGACTGGCCAGCCCCAGCATTTT
clone size: .; V gene: TRBV5-1; D gene: .; J gene: TRBJ2-3; CDR3 protein: CASSLSGPGRTDTQYF; CDR3 DNA: TGCGCCAGCAGCTTGTCGGGACCGGGGCGCACAGATACGCAGTATTTT
clone size: few; V gene: TRBV28; D gene: .; J gene: TRBJ1-5; CDR3 protein: CASSLLLPGGGQPQHF; CDR3 DNA: TGTGCCAGCAGTTTACTCCTCCCCGGGGGGGGTCAGCCCCAGCATTTT
clone size: few; V gene: TRBV28; D gene: TRBD1; J gene: TRBJ2-1; CDR3 protein: CASSSGDRGGGEKFF; CDR3 DNA: TGTGCCAGCAGTTCCGGGGACAGGGGAGGCGGTGAGAAGTTCTTC
clone size: few; V gene: TRBV7-9; D gene: .; J gene: TRBJ1-1; CDR3 protein: CASSPAGEGEAFF; CDR3 DNA: TGTGCCAGCAGCCCCGCGGGGGAAGGAGAAGCTTTCTTT
clone size: few; V gene: TRBV5-1; D gene: .; J gene: TRBJ2-1; CDR3 protein: CASTSDVRSSYNEQFF; CDR3 DNA: TGCGCCAGCACCTCAGATGTCAGGAGCTCCTACAATGAGCAGTTCTTC
clone size: .; V gene: TRBV7-6; D gene: .; J gene: TRBJ2-1; CDR3 protein: CASSLMAVYNEQFF; CDR3 DNA: TGTGCCAGCAGCTTAATGGCGGTCTACAATGAGCAGTTCTTC
clone size: .; V gene: TRBV15; D gene: .; J gene: TRBJ2-1; CDR3 protein: CATSRPSVYYNEQFF; CDR3 DNA: TGTGCCACCAGCAGACCTAGCGTTTACTACAATGAGCAGTTCTTC
clone size: large; V gene: TRBV11-2; D gene: .; J gene: TRBJ2-7; CDR3 protein: CASRLDSYEQYF; CDR3 DNA: TGTGCCAGCAGACTTGACTCCTACGAGCAGTACTTC
clone size: few; V gene: TRBV24-1; D gene: TRBD2; J gene: TRBJ2-2; CDR3 protein: CATSVAGRDTGELFF; CDR3 DNA: TGTGCCACCAGTGTGGCAGGGAGGGACACCGGGGAGCTGTTTTTT
clone size: few; V gene: TRBV6-5; D gene: TRBD2; J gene: TRBJ2-7; CDR3 protein: CASSYSIAGALNEQYF; CDR3 DNA: TGTGCCAGCAGTTACTCGATAGCGGGAGCCTTGAACGAGCAGTACTTC
clone size: .; V gene: TRBV28; D gene: TRBD2; J gene: TRBJ2-2; CDR3 protein: CASSTSGNTGELFF; CDR3 DNA: TGTGCCAGCTCTACTAGCGGGAACACCGGGGAGCTGTTTTTT
clone size: large; V gene: TRBV7-3; D gene: TRBD2; J gene: TRBJ2-1; CDR3 protein: CASSLTAGVIYEQFF; CDR3 DNA: TGTGCCAGCAGCTTAACAGCGGGAGTTATCTATGAGCAGTTCTTC
clone size: .; V gene: TRBV28; D gene: .; J gene: TRBJ2-7; CDR3 protein: CASSQNQNVGEQYF; CDR3 DNA: TGTGCCAGCAGCCAAAATCAGAATGTGGGTGAGCAGTACTTC
clone size: few; V gene: TRBV19; D gene: .; J gene: TRBJ2-3; CDR3 protein: CASSMGLADTQYF; CDR3 DNA: TGTGCCAGTAGTATGGGGTTAGCAGATACGCAGTATTTT
clone size: .; V gene: TRBV19; D gene: .; J gene: TRBJ2-1; CDR3 protein: CASSIGLDYEQFF; CDR3 DNA: TGTGCCAGTAGTATTGGGCTAGACTATGAGCAGTTCTTC
clone size: large; V gene: TRBV18; D gene: .; J gene: TRBJ1-5; CDR3 protein: CASSERSQPQHF; CDR3 DNA: TGTGCCAGCTCGGAGCGCTCCCAGCCCCAGCATTTT
clone size: .; V gene: TRBV24-1; D gene: .; J gene: TRBJ1-2; CDR3 protein: CATSGGSYGYTF; CDR3 DNA: TGTGCCACCAGTGGGGGAAGCTATGGCTACACCTTC
clone size: .; V gene: TRBV3-1; D gene: .; J gene: TRBJ2-1; CDR3 protein: CASSPLFGLHNEQFF; CDR3 DNA: TGTGCCAGCAGCCCCCTTTTCGGGCTCCACAATGAGCAGTTCTTC
clone size: few; V gene: TRBV5-1; D gene: TRBD1; J gene: TRBJ1-2; CDR3 protein: CASSLDGQALYGYTF; CDR3 DNA: TGCGCCAGCAGCTTGGATGGACAGGCCCTCTATGGCTACACCTTC
clone size: .; V gene: TRBV7-9; D gene: TRBD1; J gene: TRBJ1-1; CDR3 protein: CASSYRTGGTEAFF; CDR3 DNA: TGTGCCAGCAGCTACAGGACAGGGGGCACTGAAGCTTTCTTT
clone size: once; V gene: TRBV9; D gene: TRBD2; J gene: TRBJ2-5; CDR3 protein: CASSVTSGSEETQYF; CDR3 DNA: TGTGCCAGCAGCGTAACTAGCGGGAGCGAGGAGACCCAGTACTTC
clone size: few; V gene: TRBV19; D gene: TRBD1; J gene: TRBJ2-7; CDR3 protein: CASKRFGTDEQYF; CDR3 DNA: TGTGCCAGTAAAAGATTCGGGACAGACGAGCAGTACTTC
clone size: .; V gene: TRBV30; D gene: TRBD2; J gene: TRBJ2-3; CDR3 protein: CAWDGLAGESSDTQYF; CDR3 DNA: TGTGCCTGGGATGGACTAGCGGGAGAATCATCAGATACGCAGTATTTT
clone size: .; V gene: TRBV6-1; D gene: .; J gene: TRBJ1-1; CDR3 protein: CASRPTGSTEAFF; CDR3 DNA: TGTGCCAGCAGGCCTACAGGGAGCACTGAAGCTTTCTTT
clone size: few; V gene: TRBV9; D gene: .; J gene: TRBJ2-7; CDR3 protein: CASSGSRQGSYEQYF; CDR3 DNA: TGTGCCAGCAGCGGGTCACGGCAGGGATCCTACGAGCAGTACTTC
clone size: .; V gene: TRBV7-3; D gene: TRBD2; J gene: TRBJ2-1; CDR3 protein: CASSPGLAGNEQFF; CDR3 DNA: TGTGCCAGCAGCCCGGGACTAGCGGGCAATGAGCAGTTCTTC
clone size: once; V gene: TRBV28; D gene: .; J gene: TRBJ2-7; CDR3 protein: CASSLLALSSVEQYF; CDR3 DNA: TGTGCCAGCAGTTTACTGGCCTTATCCAGCGTCGAGCAGTACTTC
clone size: .; V gene: TRBV12-3/TRBV12-4; D gene: TRBD1; J gene: TRBJ1-4; CDR3 protein: CASGGTDYEKLFF; CDR3 DNA: TGTGCCAGCGGCGGGACAGACTATGAAAAACTGTTTTTT
clone size: .; V gene: TRBV6-1; D gene: .; J gene: TRBJ2-2; CDR3 protein: CVSSEGWGTTNTGELFF; CDR3 DNA: TGTGTCAGCAGTGAAGGTTGGGGGACAACGAACACCGGGGAGCTGTTTTTT
clone size: .; V gene: TRBV20-1; D gene: .; J gene: TRBJ2-7; CDR3 protein: CSAQLVAVSYEQYF; CDR3 DNA: TGCAGTGCCCAACTAGTAGCGGTCTCCTACGAGCAGTACTTC
clone size: .; V gene: TRBV5-1; D gene: TRBD1; J gene: TRBJ1-5; CDR3 protein: CASSLGQGLGQPQHF; CDR3 DNA: TGCGCCAGCAGCTTAGGACAGGGGTTGGGGCAGCCCCAGCATTTT
clone size: .; V gene: TRBV2; D gene: .; J gene: TRBJ1-1; CDR3 protein: CASRDAEGVGAFF; CDR3 DNA: TGTGCCAGCCGTGATGCCGAGGGGGTAGGGGCTTTCTTT
clone size: .; V gene: TRBV6-8; D gene: .; J gene: TRBJ1-5; CDR3 protein: CASHPGPLYSNQPQHF; CDR3 DNA: TGTGCCAGCCATCCCGGCCCTCTCTATAGCAATCAGCCCCAGCATTTT
clone size: .; V gene: TRBV24-1; D gene: .; J gene: TRBJ2-7; CDR3 protein: CATSDPKAGAIYEQYF; CDR3 DNA: TGTGCCACCAGTGATCCCAAGGCAGGGGCTATCTACGAGCAGTACTTC
clone size: .; V gene: TRBV12-3/TRBV12-4; D gene: TRBD2; J gene: TRBJ2-7; CDR3 protein: CASSEREVSYEQYF; CDR3 DNA: TGTGCCAGCAGCGAGCGGGAGGTATCCTACGAGCAGTACTTC
clone size: .; V gene: TRBV10-3; D gene: .; J gene: TRBJ2-2; CDR3 protein: CAIREEYTTTGELFF; CDR3 DNA: TGTGCCATCAGGGAGGAATATACGACCACCGGGGAGCTGTTTTTT
clone size: .; V gene: TRBV10-3; D gene: .; J gene: TRBJ2-3; CDR3 protein: CATQEGATDTQYF; CDR3 DNA: TGTGCCACCCAGGAGGGGGCAACAGATACGCAGTATTTT
clone size: large; V gene: TRBV20-1; D gene: TRBD2; J gene: TRBJ2-1; CDR3 protein: CSATDHTGLAGVDEQFF; CDR3 DNA: TGCAGTGCTACCGACCACACGGGACTAGCGGGAGTCGATGAGCAGTTCTTC
clone size: few; V gene: TRBV7-2; D gene: .; J gene: TRBJ2-7; CDR3 protein: CASSLGTNYEQYF; CDR3 DNA: TGTGCCAGCAGCTTAGGGACCAACTACGAGCAGTACTTC
clone size: large; V gene: TRBV3-1; D gene: TRBD1; J gene: TRBJ1-5; CDR3 protein: CASSQDWGGQGVRGNQPQHF; CDR3 DNA: TGTGCCAGCAGCCAAGATTGGGGGGGACAGGGGGTTAGGGGCAATCAGCCCCAGCATTTT